Listed here is a single TCR beta chain. There is no known antigen for this receptor. The sample holds no much larger clone one base away, and base qualities are not on file. Library creation used the immunoSEQ multiplex PCR assay. The multiplex PCR relied on a mix of 60 forward primers for TCR Vbeta segments and 13 reverse primers for TCR Jbeta segments. The CDR3 region of rearranged TCR beta genes was amplified from genomic DNA by a multiplex PCR assay. Amplified TCR beta libraries were sequenced as 87-base-pair reads on the Illumina HiSeq System. The original methods were these. A later analysis counted tens of millions of unique TCR beta chains across the 550 to 800 repertoires, and around 9.9 million of these chains were shared by at least two donors. Raw reads were error-corrected and collapsed into unique sequences by a nearest-neighbor algorithm in which closely related sequences were merged to remove PCR and sequencing errors. V, D and J gene segments were assigned by aligning CDR3 sequences to IMGT reference sequences. Each retained sequence needed at least a six-nucleotide match to both a V gene segment and a J gene segment. Rearrangements were classified as productive when the CDR3 lacked stop codons and remained in frame with V and J, and all other rearrangements were classified as non-productive. CDR3 was defined according to IMGT convention as the region running from the second conserved V-encoded cysteine to the conserved J-encoded phenylalanine. Sequences without an unambiguous match to a single V gene segment were excluded from the earlier analysis of approximately 560 of the donors. In an earlier analysis of 587 of the donors, a V segment was called functional when productive rearrangements were above 56.7%, and segregating when the standard deviation between donors exceeded 5%. To diagnose cytomegalovirus status from the catalog of TCR beta chain sequences, a statistical classification framework was built. In a later analysis, V and J genes were assigned by comparing TCR nucleotide sequences against IMGT/GENE-DB human TR gene sequences. The TCRdist pipeline was used in a later analysis to assign CDR3 sequences and most-parsimonious VDJ recombination scenarios. In a later analysis, each TCR beta chain was defined by its CDR3 amino acid sequence together with its V-gene family, and reads without a unique V-gene family were excluded. As a way to deal with suspected cross-contamination and a sequencing artifact, a later analysis dropped roughly 620 nucleotide sequences that were highly shared and had low generation probability. In a later analysis, a clonal expansion index was calculated for each public chain from normalized within-repertoire ranks of inferred template counts. A later analysis computed generation probabilities with a VDJ recombination model fitted to out-of-frame rearrangements, and checked the results against IGoR. In a later analysis, hypergeometric tests were used to score TCR-TCR, TCR-HLA and TCR-CMV co-occurrence, with a repertoire-size bias correction applied to TCR pairs. In a later analysis, false discovery rates were estimated by permuting HLA or CMV assignments 20 times. In a later analysis, co-occurring TCRs were grouped with DBSCAN, and TCRdist sequence similarity was added when clustering was performed within HLA-allele-positive subsets. For co-occurrence clustering, repertoires with fewer than 30,000 or more than 120,000 public chains were excluded, along with about five repertoires with anomalous nucleotide sharing. The source is immuneACCESS, and TCRdb retained only in-frame sequences with V and J called. Part of the clones is not carried over; for the studies checked, unresolved V genes explain less than half of this, and the remainder is unexplained. V and J calls plus clone size are reproduced from that table; the DNA served to infer D and trimming. This sample gives about 200,000 clones in total; approximately 80% of them show up just once. The ten biggest clones cover roughly 1.5% of the sample.

The cohort was made up of 666 healthy bone marrow donors. All cohort members were sampled while nominally healthy, although unrecorded immune exposures were likely present. The donor was CMV seronegative and was included in the group of under 450 seronegative cohort members. Every donor gave a peripheral blood sample, and the peripheral blood mononuclear cells from that sample were used for TCR beta sequencing. The Qiagen DNeasy Blood Extraction Kit was used to extract genomic DNA from the blood cell samples. Reading from cysteine to phenylalanine, the CDR3 counts 16 amino acids. CDR3 DNA only is kept here, 48 bases in frame from base 1. The V end gives up 7 bases and the J end 2 bases, leaving 5 bases in the junction not matched to a gene. Per the germline V gene, ENHRY is the CDR1 and SYGVKD is the CDR2. The source of the sample is a study of cytomegalovirus exposure and HLA in healthy donors (dated by TCRdb to between 2016 and 2019). About the study as a whole: An earlier analysis of fewer than 750 of the donors reported 250 to 300 Gb of sequence data and roughly 120 million unique TCR beta sequences obtained from roughly 170 million T cells. Roughly 300 gigabases of sequencing data and roughly 80 million unique TCR sequences made up an early release that covered approximately 650 HLA-typed donors. Of the roughly 400 genotyped donors, roughly 85% fell in the genetic ancestry cluster associated with self-reported Caucasian donors. The aim of the study was to test whether cataloging public T cell receptors could identify signatures of past pathogen exposure. The T cell repertoires of some 700 subjects were profiled by immunosequencing and related to cytomegalovirus serostatus. A separate validation cohort of about 110 different subjects was used in addition to the 666-subject first cohort. To predict cytomegalovirus infection status, the study brought together high-throughput TCR immunosequencing, statistical association of individual TCRs with disease status, and machine learning. To study patterns of TCR occurrence, a later analysis re-analyzed previously published TCR beta repertoires from 700 or so donors and added high-resolution HLA genotyping. In the later analysis, no new phenotypic data were used to find candidate immune exposures; instead, reliance was placed on TCR beta sequences and their occurrence across donors. An earlier analysis of approximately 640 of the donors applied high-throughput TCR beta sequencing to assess whether each TCR beta V gene segment acted as functional or pseudogenic. Donor age, sex, ethnicity and CMV serostatus were compiled alongside the repertoire data. A later genetic analysis used genome-wide SNP genotypes for 398 of the 666 donors, treating that subset as a discovery cohort. Every repertoire in the discovery cohort had been generated on one and the same sequencing platform. HLA typing included class I and class II loci at four-digit resolution. Typing coverage differed by locus: A, B, C, DRB1 and DQB1 were typed in about 620-640 donors, DQA1 in 500 to 550, DPA1 in nearly 610, and DPB1 in around 490. About five DR-DQ haplotypes were handled as single units for association and clustering because linkage in the cohort was strong. Among roughly 400 genotyped donors of the cohort, an average of about 240,000 unique TCR beta nucleotide sequences were sequenced per donor, around 20% of them non-productive. Beyond this particular receptor, the publication reports: Cytomegalovirus status was reported to be diagnosed by the classifier with high specificity and sensitivity in both the original and validation cohorts. The cohort was sequenced for TCR beta chains only, and without alpha or paired-chain data the features that could be detected were limited. The sequencing pipeline was judged likely to have produced a cluster of highly shared sequence variants as a technical artifact. A later analysis found that most CMV-associated TCR beta chains appeared HLA-restricted, with HLA associations seemingly driven largely by CMV exposure. Most TCR sequences were observed very rarely across donors, whereas some public TCRs were present in many individuals. When HLA alleles, especially DR and DQ, strongly co-occurred, TCR associations were difficult to assign to individual alleles. The authors suggested that the approach could potentially be generalized to other disease states and immunological phenotypes. Compared with equally common non-associated chains, HLA-associated TCR beta chains in a later analysis were more clonally expanded and had lower generation probabilities. Compared with the 666-donor mean, donors in an Asian-associated ancestry cluster had fewer N-insertions in productive TCRs, according to a later genetic analysis. Correlated functional status among segregating V segments might reflect linkage disequilibrium, but an unknown experimental factor could not be ruled out. CMV serostatus was the only immune exposure information available for the cohort. In a later analysis, the rate of TCR association differed among HLA loci, with DRB1 alleles having the most associated TCRs and HLA-C alleles having the fewest. Several of the top co-occurrence clusters appeared to be linked to parvovirus B19, influenza, CMV and Epstein-Barr virus, according to a later analysis. The presence/absence analyses assumed that sequencing depth was roughly uniform across donors, and that assumption may not be true. A further reported finding was that TCR beta sequences accurately predicted the HLA-A and HLA-B alleles for most subjects in the first cohort. The 87-base-pair reads could not distinguish some IMGT-functional V segments, including TRBV6-2 and TRBV6-3, so those segments were excluded. HLA typing was unavailable for some donors at each locus, so association tests used only the typed subset. A later genetic analysis associated a missense DCLRE1C variant with V-gene and J-gene trimming of TCR beta chains, and an independent cohort replicated the association. Because counts were too low, seventeen rarely observed V segments, including chromosome 9 orphons, were excluded from the earlier analysis of 587 of the donors. An earlier analysis of approximately 500 of the donors showed that most TCR beta V segments appeared in productive rearrangements either about 87% or about 30% of the time, which broadly matched IMGT annotations. A total of about 150 TCR beta chains were listed by the study as associated with cytomegalovirus. A later analysis associated 16,951 TCR beta sequences with specific HLA alleles at a false discovery rate of 0.05. A few of the identified cytomegalovirus-associated TCR beta chains were confirmed in vitro to be specific for cytomegalovirus antigens.

The source is a girl between 5 and 17 years old in good health and CMV-seronegative. The sample taken for sequencing was PBMCs. This receptor chain uses TRBV10-3 and TRBJ2-1; the central 13 bases match TRBD2. The sequenced DNA is TGTGCCATCATGTCCGGGACTAGCGGGACCTACAATGAGCAGTTCTTC. Protein translation: CAIMSGTSGTYNEQFF.